Following are 21 T cell receptor beta chains from one sample sequenced in a study of sequential checkpoint blockade in melanoma (dated by TCRdb to between 2019 and 2020). The library was built by means of the immunoSEQ multiplex PCR assay. Sourced from immuneACCESS, this table was stored by TCRdb with only in-frame sequences that have V and J called. A share of the clones is absent; for the studies checked, an unresolved V gene accounts for under half, and the remainder has no known explanation. The sample has just over 1,500 clones on record, roughly 24% of them singletons. The ten largest clones capture 8% of the sample. This specimen's treatment or condition label, per the study, means: randomized to nivolumab then ipilimumab (arm A) or the reverse (arm B). The source was tumor tissue (inferred from file names), collected from a patient given nivolumab and ipilimumab in sequence. The receptors here all came from a human donor with melanoma.

There are a few counts of this clone. This chain uses TRBV6-8 with TRBJ2-1; D perhaps matches TRBD2 (5 bases). CDR1 and CDR2 from the germline V gene are MNHGY and SAAAGT. The CDR3 spans 15 residues. The V and J ends lost 0 bases and 7 bases respectively, with 13 bases between them. CDR3 loop: CASSYSLARGNEQFF. CDR3 bases: TGTGCCAGCAGTTACTCTCTAGCTCGCGGAAATGAGCAGTTCTTC.

This clone is termed medium-sized. J is TRBJ1-2 and V is TRBV11-3; no reliable D call. In germline, CDR1 is SGHNT, CDR2 YENEEA. V shed 5 bases and J shed 2 bases, with 21 bases lying between them. The CDR3 has 17 amino acids. CDR3 in amino acids: CASSTTRSGPTNYGYTF. The CDR3 bases are TGTGCCAGCAGCACAACAAGGTCCGGACCGACCAACTATGGCTACACCTTC.

In its sample, this clone was seen a few times. The chain carries TRBV6-8 and TRBJ2-3, with D perhaps being TRBD1 or TRBD2 (5 bases each). CDR3 size: 15 residues. V was pared by 7 bases and J by 2 bases, with 16 bases between. From germline, CDR1 is MNHGY and CDR2 SAAAGT. This chain's CDR3 is CASTMGVEPTDTQYF. The CDR3 DNA reads TGTGCCAGCACCATGGGGGTAGAACCCACAGATACGCAGTATTTT.

The chain combines TRBV6-8 with TRBJ1-2, with TRBD1 matching 12 bases. The CDR3 runs to 15 residues. The germline gives CDR1 MNHGY, CDR2 SAAAGT. V gave up 5 bases and J gave up 4 bases; unmatched junction bases: 5. The CDR3 loop reads CASSRDRGPGYGYTF. The CDR3 nucleotides read TGTGCCAGCAGTCGGGACAGGGGGCCCGGCTATGGCTACACCTTC.

This clone has only a few counts. Here the CDR3 reads CATSSEHGGGSGNTIYF. The CDR3, as DNA: TGTGCCACCAGCAGCGAACACGGAGGGGGCTCTGGAAACACCATATATTTT. The chain joins TRBV15 to TRBJ1-3, with a tentative D call TRBD1 (6 bases). This CDR3 has 17 residues. Trimming took 3 bases from V and 0 from J, leaving 15 bases between them. CDR1 and CDR2 (germline): LNHNV, YYDKDF (reference sequence).

The chain couples TRBV19 to TRBJ1-6; D possibly corresponds to TRBD1 (5 bases). The germline V gene encodes CDR1 LNHDA and CDR2 SQIVND (reference sequence). The CDR3 loop spans 16 amino acids. V lost 6 bases and J lost 9, with 21 bases in between. CDR3 in amino acids: CASSVVVTGGGSPLHF. The DNA for the CDR3 is TGTGCCAGTAGCGTGGTGGTCACAGGTGGCGGTTCACCCCTCCACTTT.

This clone was seen a few times. The chain carries TRBV4-1 and TRBJ1-6; possibly TRBD1 for D (6 bases). CDR1 and CDR2 (germline): MGHRA, YSYEKL. With 0 bases removed from V and 6 bases from J, the gap between germline ends came to 15 bases. The CDR3 consists of 17 residues. Here the CDR3 reads CASSQDSGAGGNSPLHF. The CDR3 nucleotides are TGCGCCAGCAGCCAAGATTCAGGGGCAGGTGGTAATTCACCCCTCCACTTT.

By share, this clone ranks as medium-sized (0.01 to 0.1%). As DNA, the CDR3 is TGTGCCAGCAGCTTAGGGGTAGGCCACACTGAAGCTTTCTTT. Its protein product is CASSLGVGHTEAFF. The chain couples TRBV11-3 to TRBJ1-1, with unresolved D. This CDR3 spans 14 amino acids. Trimming stripped 1 base from V and 3 bases from J, with 9 bases between. The V gene's germline CDR1 is SGHNT and CDR2 YENEEA. The full variable domain, completed using reference TRBV11-3 and TRBJ1-1, is EAGVVQSPRYKIIEKKQPVAFWCNPISGHNTLYWYLQNLGQGPELLIRYENEEAVDDSQLPKDRFSAERLKGVDSTLKIQPAELGDSAVYLCASSLGVGHTEAFFGQGTRLTVV.

This clone was counted only a few times. The chain is built from TRBV6-8 and TRBJ1-6; no firm D call. The CDR3 has 15 amino acids. Trimming took off 8 bases at V and 0 bases at J, with 11 bases between the two ends. Germline V gene sequence: CDR1 MNHGY, CDR2 SAAAGT. CDR3 protein: CASGELSSYNSPLHF. The CDR3 DNA follows: TGTGCCAGCGGGGAGTTGAGCTCCTATAATTCACCCCTCCACTTT.

This clone came up once. The chain has TRBV19 and TRBJ2-5, with 8 positions matching TRBD1. Germline CDR1 reads LNHDA; CDR2 reads SQIVND (reference sequence). This CDR3 is built from 14 residues. Trimming removed 3 bases from V and 5 bases from J; junction bases left unmatched: 5. CDR3 in amino acids: CASSIPHRGETQYF. The CDR3 DNA is TGTGCCAGTAGTATCCCCCACAGGGGGGAGACCCAGTACTTC.

This clone is categorized as medium-sized (0.01 to 0.1%). The chain has TRBV11-3 and TRBJ2-7; 7 nucleotides match TRBD1. This CDR3 comprises 14 residues. With 4 bases clipped from V and 0 bases from J, the junction kept 3 bases outside the gene matches. The germline V gene encodes CDR1 SGHNT and CDR2 YENEEA. In nucleotides, the CDR3 is TGTGCCAGCAGCTCTACAGGGGCCTCCTACGAGCAGTACTTC. Encoded protein: CASSSTGASYEQYF.

This clone is medium-sized (0.01 to 0.1%) by share. The chain carries TRBV6-8 and TRBJ1-1; 7 bases fit TRBD1. V lost 2 bases, J lost 5 bases, and 8 bases stayed unmatched. CDR1 and CDR2 (germline): MNHGY, SAAAGT. The CDR3 is made up of 15 amino acids. The CDR3 DNA is TGTGCCAGCAGTTACCCTACATCAGGGGGAACTGAAGCTTTCTTT. This translates into CASSYPTSGGTEAFF.

This clone showed up just a few times. V usage is TRBV23-1 and J usage is TRBJ1-2; TRBD1 matches at 7 bases. TRBV23-1 has ORF status, its function being uncertain. V dropped 6 bases and J dropped 10; count of bases not matched to a gene: 11. The CDR3 contains 13 residues. CDR3 DNA sequence: TGCGCCAGCAGCTTGGGGCAGGGGGTCTTCTACACCTTC. Translating it yields CASSLGQGVFYTF.

The chain carries TRBV29-1 and TRBJ2-7; a possible D gene is TRBD2 (6 bases). V shed 4 bases and J shed 6 bases, with 19 bases lying between them. This CDR3 is built from 14 residues. The germline V gene encodes CDR1 SQVTM and CDR2 ANQGSEA. CDR3: CSVVGGMGDVEQYF. The CDR3 DNA is TGCAGCGTTGTCGGCGGGATGGGTGATGTCGAGCAGTACTTC.

The chain has TRBV6-8 and TRBJ2-3, with a possible D match to TRBD2 (6 bases). The CDR3 is 15 residues long. The ends were cut back, 4 bases at V and 1 base at J, with 12 bases in the middle. From germline, CDR1 is MNHGY and CDR2 SAAAGT. CDR3: CASSSSGEGTDTQYF. The CDR3 nucleotides are TGTGCCAGCAGTTCCTCCGGGGAGGGCACAGATACGCAGTATTTT.

This clone was counted only a few times. This chain connects TRBV19 to TRBJ1-1; D remains ambiguous. This CDR3 has 13 residues. The V gene's germline CDR1 is LNHDA and CDR2 SQIVND (reference sequence). V was cut by 3 bases and J by 0 bases, with 5 bases left in between. Here the CDR3 reads CASSINMNTEAFF. The CDR3 region has the DNA TGTGCCAGTAGTATCAACATGAACACTGAAGCTTTCTTT. Using reference TRBV19 and TRBJ1-1 for the parts outside the CDR3, the full variable domain is DGGITQSPKYLFRKEGQNVTLSCEQNLNHDAMYWYRQDPGQGLRLIYYSQIVNDFQKGDIAEGYSVSREKKESFPLTVTSAQKNPTAFYLCASSINMNTEAFFGQGTRLTVV.

This chain links TRBV29-1 with TRBJ2-1; 8 bases are a match to TRBD2. The CDR3 runs to 14 residues. Germline CDR1 is SQVTM and CDR2 is ANQGSEA. V shed 4 bases and J 6 bases; nucleotides not matched to a gene: 8. CDR3: CSVGGGRTFNEQFF. In nucleotides, the CDR3 is TGCAGCGTTGGGGGCGGGAGGACGTTCAATGAGCAGTTCTTC.

The chain recombines TRBV6-1 with TRBJ2-7; possible D gene TRBD2, 6 bases. Trimming cost V 1 base and J 3 bases, with 7 bases left between them. The CDR3 spans 13 residues. In germline, CDR1 is MNHNS, CDR2 SASEGT. CDR3 loop: CASSEVGGYEQYF. Written as DNA, the CDR3 is TGTGCCAGCAGTGAAGTCGGGGGCTACGAGCAGTACTTC.

V usage is TRBV29-1 and J usage is TRBJ2-5; TRBD2 aligns across 13 bases. Germline assignment: CDR1 SQVTM and CDR2 ANQGSEA. This CDR3 spans 17 amino acids. Unmatched junction bases numbered 15, after V lost 7 bases and J lost 4 bases. CDR3 amino acids: CSGRLAGGPMDIETQYF. The CDR3 DNA is TGCAGCGGGCGACTAGCGGGAGGCCCAATGGACATAGAGACCCAGTACTTC.

V and J are TRBV25-1 and TRBJ1-2; no definite D call. Trimming cost V 6 bases and J 8 bases, with 16 bases left between them. Germline V gene sequence: CDR1 MGHDK, CDR2 SYGVNS. The length of the CDR3 is 13 residues. CDR3 sequence: CASSPRRGGGYTF. The DNA of the CDR3 is TGTGCCAGCAGCCCACGCAGAGGCGGGGGCTACACCTTC.

This clone was counted between two and nine times. The CDR3 nucleotides read TGTGCCAGCTCACCAGAAAGTCTTAGTCAGGCCCTCCACTTT. It encodes CASSPESLSQALHF. The rearrangement uses TRBV18 and TRBJ1-6, with D unclear. V dropped 2 bases and J dropped 14 bases, with 16 bases sitting between them. The CDR3 runs to 14 residues. Germline values: CDR1 KGHSH, CDR2 LQKENI. The complete variable domain, with remaining parts taken from reference TRBV18 and TRBJ1-6, reads NAGVMQNPRHLVRRRGQEARLRCSPMKGHSHVYWYRQLPEEGLKFMVYLQKENIIDESGMPKERFSAEFPKEGPSILRIQQVVRGDSAAYFCASSPESLSQALHFGNGTRLTVT.